This T cell receptor beta chain was profiled in a study of beta chain features in type 1 diabetes. Study at large: Sorted cell examination encompassed approximately 110 million cells across all samples.

General observations from the study: Among type 1 diabetes patients, VDJ junctions had fewer insertions and more deletions. Among patients with Type 1 diabetes, TCRB CDR3s were moderately but significantly shorter in every one of the four CD4+ subsets.

As regards this clone: Its specificity is unknown.

Every donor had blood drawn once into heparin, around 120 mL on average. Germline V gene sequence: CDR1 SGHAT, CDR2 FQNNGV. This CDR3 has 14 residues. V dropped 2 bases and J dropped 4; count of bases not matched to a gene: 4. Sequenced material consisted of expressed TCRB transcripts (all of the isolated RNA was reverse transcribed). Profiled with immunoSEQ multiplex PCR; TCRdb holds only in-frame clones, not every one. In the table there are 550,000 to 850,000 clones, 13% of which are singletons. What was sequenced was naive CD4+ T cells from blood. This TCR was sampled from a man younger than 30 with type 1 diabetes. V and J are TRBV11-2 and TRBJ2-7; 8 nucleotides align to TRBD1. The CDR3: CASSLRTGTYEQYF. The CDR3, as DNA: TGTGCCAGCAGCTTAAGGACAGGGACTTACGAGCAGTACTTC.